This T cell receptor (beta chain) was sequenced during a study of technical replicates of blood from a few donors. The CDR3 consists of 14 residues. Trimming removed 1 base at V and 7 bases at J, with 13 bases between. CDR1 and CDR2 from the germline V gene are MGHRA and YSYEKL. A single count supports this clone. Only in-frame clones appear in the TCRdb table, and some are missing; sequencing was by immunoSEQ multiplex PCR. This table holds 73,000 or so clones, about 91% found once. V gene TRBV4-1 combines with J gene TRBJ1-2; no reliable D call. Material for sequencing was T cells isolated from PBMCs. This sequence was found in a human donor in good health. CDR3 loop: CASSQGPGPAGYTF. The CDR3 DNA follows: TGCGCCAGCAGCCAAGGTCCAGGTCCGGCTGGCTACACCTTC.